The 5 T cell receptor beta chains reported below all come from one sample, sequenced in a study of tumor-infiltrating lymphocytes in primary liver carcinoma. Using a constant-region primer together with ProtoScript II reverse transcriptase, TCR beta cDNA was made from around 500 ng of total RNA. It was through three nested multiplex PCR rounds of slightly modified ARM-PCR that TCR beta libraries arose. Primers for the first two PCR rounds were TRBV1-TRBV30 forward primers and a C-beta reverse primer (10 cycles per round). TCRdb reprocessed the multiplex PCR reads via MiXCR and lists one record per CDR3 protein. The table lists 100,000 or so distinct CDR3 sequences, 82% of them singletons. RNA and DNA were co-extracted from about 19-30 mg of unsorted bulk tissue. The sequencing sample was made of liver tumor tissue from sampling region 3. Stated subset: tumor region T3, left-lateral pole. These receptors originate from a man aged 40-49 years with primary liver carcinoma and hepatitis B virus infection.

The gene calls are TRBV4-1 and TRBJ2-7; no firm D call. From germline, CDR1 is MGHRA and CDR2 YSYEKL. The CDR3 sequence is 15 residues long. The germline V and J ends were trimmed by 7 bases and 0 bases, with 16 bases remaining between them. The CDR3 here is CASIQPDSLSYEQYF. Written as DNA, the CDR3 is TGCGCCAGCATTCAACCTGACTCCCTCTCCTACGAGCAGTACTTC.

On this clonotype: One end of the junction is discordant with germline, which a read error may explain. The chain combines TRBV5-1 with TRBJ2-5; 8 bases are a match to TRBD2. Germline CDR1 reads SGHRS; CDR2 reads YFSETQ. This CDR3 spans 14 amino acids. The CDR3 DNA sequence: TGCGCCAGCAGGAGCGGGAGTCTTCAAGAGACCCAGCACTTT. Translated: CASRSGSLQETQHF.

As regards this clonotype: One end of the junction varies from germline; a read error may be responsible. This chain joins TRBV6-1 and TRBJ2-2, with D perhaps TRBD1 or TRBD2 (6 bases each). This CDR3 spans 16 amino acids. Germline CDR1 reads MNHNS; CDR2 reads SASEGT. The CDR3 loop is CANSEVPTSLPGELFF. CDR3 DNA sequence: TGTGCCAACAGTGAAGTCCCCACTAGCTTACCAGGGGAACTGTTTTTT.

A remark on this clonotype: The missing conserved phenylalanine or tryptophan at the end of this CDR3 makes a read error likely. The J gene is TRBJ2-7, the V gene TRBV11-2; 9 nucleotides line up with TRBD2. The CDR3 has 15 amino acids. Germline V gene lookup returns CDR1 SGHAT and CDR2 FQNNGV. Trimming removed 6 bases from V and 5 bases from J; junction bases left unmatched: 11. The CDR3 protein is CASRRGLARSHEQYL. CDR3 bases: TGTGCCAGCAGACGAGGACTAGCGCGGTCCCACGAGCAGTACTTA.

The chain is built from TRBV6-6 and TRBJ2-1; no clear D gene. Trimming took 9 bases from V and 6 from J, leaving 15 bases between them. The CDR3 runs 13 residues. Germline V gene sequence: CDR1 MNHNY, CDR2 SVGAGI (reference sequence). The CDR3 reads CASNYPGRNEQFF. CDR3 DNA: TGTGCCAGTAATTACCCAGGACGCAATGAGCAGTTCTTC.